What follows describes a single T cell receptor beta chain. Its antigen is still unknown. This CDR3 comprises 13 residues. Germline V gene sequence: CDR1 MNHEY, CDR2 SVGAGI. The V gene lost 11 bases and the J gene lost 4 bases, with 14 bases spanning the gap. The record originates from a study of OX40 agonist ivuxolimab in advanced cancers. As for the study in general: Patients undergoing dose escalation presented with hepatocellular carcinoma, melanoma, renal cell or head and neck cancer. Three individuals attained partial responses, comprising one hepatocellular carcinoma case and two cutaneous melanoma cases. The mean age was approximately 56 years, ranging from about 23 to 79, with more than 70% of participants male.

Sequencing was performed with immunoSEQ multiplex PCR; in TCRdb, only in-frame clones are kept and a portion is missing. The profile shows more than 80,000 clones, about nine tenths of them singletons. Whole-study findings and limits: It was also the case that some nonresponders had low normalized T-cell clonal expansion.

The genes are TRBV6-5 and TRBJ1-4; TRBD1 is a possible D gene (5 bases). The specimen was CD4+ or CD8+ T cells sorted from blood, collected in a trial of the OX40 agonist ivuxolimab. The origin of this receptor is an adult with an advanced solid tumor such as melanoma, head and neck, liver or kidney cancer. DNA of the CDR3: TGTGCCGGGGGGGAGAGGGTTAATGAAAAACTGTTTTTT. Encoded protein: CAGGERVNEKLFF.